What follows describes a single T cell receptor (beta chain). This clonotype was observed many times. This clone's antigen is unknown. No much larger clone exists at a distance of one base, and base qualities are not known. To test the sensitivity and accuracy of the pipeline, known numbers of KT2, a T cell clone whose TCR had already been sequenced, were spiked into unfractionated PBMC. KT2 cells were mixed with a fixed number of PBMC to create a range of KT2-to-PBMC ratios. This sample is part of a study of quantifying T cell responses using KT2 cells (dated by TCRdb to between 2016 and 2019). Background for the entire study: RNA was DNase-treated and reverse transcribed with TCR alpha and beta constant-region primers, mostly using SuperScript III. The efficiency of the T4 ligation step under optimum conditions was estimated to be above 9%. PCR2 was run as a SYBR Green qPCR and stopped at a predetermined fluorescence threshold to avoid over-amplification.

Based on the germline V gene, the CDR1 and CDR2 sequences are SGHRS and YFSETQ. The CDR3 goes from the cysteine to the phenylalanine over 13 residues. Of all the DNA, just the CDR3 is kept, 39 bases in frame from base 1. V sheds 1 base and J sheds 8 bases, leaving 12 bases between their ends. The library came from UMI-ligation and nested PCR. Using T4 RNA ligase 1, a single-stranded oligonucleotide bearing the Illumina SP2 sequence plus a UMI was ligated onto the 3' end of the cDNA. PCR1 used 4 to 5 cycles (98 degrees C 15 s, 69 degrees C 30 s, 72 degrees C 40 s), and the beta primer was an equimolar mix of RC1.1 and RC1.2 that covered TRBC1 and TRBC2. From PCR2 onward, TCR alpha and beta chains were processed separately, and sample indices and Illumina adaptors were added. The UMI, placed after an 8-base spacer, consisted of 12 random nucleotides arranged as two hexamers with a spacer between them. Libraries were sequenced on an Illumina MiSeq using v2 2x251 paired-end chemistry, with more than 9 samples typically included per run. PhiX DNA at about 5-8% was added to each sequencing library to increase diversity. Turning to the authors' computational methods: The raw reads were converted into FASTQ with bcl2fastq and then demultiplexed by dual indices with Demultiplexor. V and J genes were assigned by Decombinator through tag matching, with a single base-pair mismatch permitted. Collapsinator used UMIs to correct both sequencing errors and frequency errors arising from PCR heterogeneity. CDR3Translator converted Decombinator identifiers to nucleotide sequence, translated to amino acids, and extracted CDR3 using C- and N-terminal motifs. Each distinct KT2 TCR was counted as a cluster of KT2 sequences sharing one unique molecular identifier. TCRdb applied fastp at Q25 and MiXCR to the public reads, then kept only in-frame beta chains. CDR3 protein duplicates are merged, each entry listing the most common genes and DNA. TCRdb's processing, not the authors', yielded these V and J calls. The sample has roughly 38,000 distinct CDR3 sequences on record, 15% to 20% of them singletons. The ten largest account for roughly 44% of the sample.

Findings and caveats that apply to the study as a whole: Even at the lowest spike-in tested, roughly one KT2 cell per 100,000 PBMC, KT2 sequences were still detected. Saturation was seen in the detection of KT2 sequences when very high numbers of KT2 cells were spiked in. A linear scaling of KT2 alpha and beta sequence counts with input KT2 cell number was observed over several orders of magnitude. No side-by-side comparison of the pipeline with other TCR sequencing techniques was included in the study.

The sample was PBMCs spiked with cells of the T cell clone KT2. This clonotype was sampled from a human donor. The chain joins TRBV5-1 to TRBJ1-2, with the D gene too uncertain to name. Here is the DNA: TGCGCCAGCAGCTTGTGGCCAGAGAACGGCTACACCTTC. It is translated as CASSLWPENGYTF. With the portions outside the CDR3 filled from the reference TRBV5-1 and TRBJ1-2 genes, the complete variable region becomes KAGVTQTPRYLIKTRGQQVTLSCSPISGHRSVSWYQQTPGQGLQFLFEYFSETQRNKGNFPGRFSGRQFSNSRSEMNVSTLELGDSALYLCASSLWPENGYTFGSGTRLTVV.